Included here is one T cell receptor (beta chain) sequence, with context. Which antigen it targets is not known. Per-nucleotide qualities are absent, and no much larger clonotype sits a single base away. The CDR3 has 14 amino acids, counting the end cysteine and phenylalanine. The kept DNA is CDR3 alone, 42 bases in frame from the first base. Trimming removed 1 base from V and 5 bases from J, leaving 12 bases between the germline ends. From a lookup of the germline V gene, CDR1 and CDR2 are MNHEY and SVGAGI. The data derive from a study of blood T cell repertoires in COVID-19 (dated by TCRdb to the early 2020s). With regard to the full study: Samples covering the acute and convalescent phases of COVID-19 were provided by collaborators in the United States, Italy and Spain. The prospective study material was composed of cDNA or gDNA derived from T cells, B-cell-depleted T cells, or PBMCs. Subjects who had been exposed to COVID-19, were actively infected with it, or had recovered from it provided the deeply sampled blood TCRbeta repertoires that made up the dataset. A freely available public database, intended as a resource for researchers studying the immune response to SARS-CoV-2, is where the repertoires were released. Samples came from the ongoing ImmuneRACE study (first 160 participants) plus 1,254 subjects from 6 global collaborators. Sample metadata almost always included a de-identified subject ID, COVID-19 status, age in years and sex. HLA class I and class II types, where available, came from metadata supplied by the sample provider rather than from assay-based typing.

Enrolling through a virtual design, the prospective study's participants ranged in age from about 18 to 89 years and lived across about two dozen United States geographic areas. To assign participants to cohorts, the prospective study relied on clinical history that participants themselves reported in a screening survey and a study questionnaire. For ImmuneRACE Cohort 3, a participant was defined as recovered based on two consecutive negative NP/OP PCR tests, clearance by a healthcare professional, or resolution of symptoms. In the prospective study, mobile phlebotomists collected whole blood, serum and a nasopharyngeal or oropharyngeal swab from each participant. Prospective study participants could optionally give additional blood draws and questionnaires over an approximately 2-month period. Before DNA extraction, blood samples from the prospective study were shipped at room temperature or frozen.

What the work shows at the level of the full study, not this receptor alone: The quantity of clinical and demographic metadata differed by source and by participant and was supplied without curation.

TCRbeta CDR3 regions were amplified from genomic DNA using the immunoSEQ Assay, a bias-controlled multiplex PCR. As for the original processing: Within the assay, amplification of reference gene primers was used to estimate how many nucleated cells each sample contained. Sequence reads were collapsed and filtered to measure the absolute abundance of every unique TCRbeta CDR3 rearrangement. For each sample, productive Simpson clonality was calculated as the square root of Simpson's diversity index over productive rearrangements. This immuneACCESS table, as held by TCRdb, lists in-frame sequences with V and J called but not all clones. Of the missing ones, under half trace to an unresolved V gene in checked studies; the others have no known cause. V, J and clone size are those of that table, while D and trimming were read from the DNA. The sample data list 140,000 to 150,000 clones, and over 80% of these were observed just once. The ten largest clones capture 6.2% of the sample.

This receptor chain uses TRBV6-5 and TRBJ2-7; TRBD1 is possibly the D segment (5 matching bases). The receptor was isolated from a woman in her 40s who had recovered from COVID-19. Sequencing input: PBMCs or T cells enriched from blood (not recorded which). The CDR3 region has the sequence CASSYWQGHHEQYF. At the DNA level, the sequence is TGTGCCAGCAGTTACTGGCAGGGTCACCACGAGCAGTACTTC.